The clone carrying this T cell receptor beta chain was recorded a few times. Antigen: not known. Primers for the PCR totalled 60 Vbeta and 13 Jbeta. Generated by immunoSEQ multiplex PCR, the TCRdb table keeps only in-frame clones and is missing some. The sample includes around 140,000 clones, approximately 80% seen only once; the top ten take 2% to 3%. Germline V lookup: CDR1 MNHNY, CDR2 SVGAGI (reference sequence). V lost 0 bases and J 9 bases, leaving 12 bases between the germline ends. The CDR3 runs to 14 residues. This sample was included in a study of cytomegalovirus exposure and HLA in healthy donors. Overall study results and limits: In vitro, a few CMV-associated chains proved specific for CMV antigens.

The receptor was isolated from a woman aged 18 to 35 in good health and CMV-seropositive. The V and J genes are TRBV6-6 and TRBJ2-4; unclear D gene. The sequencing input was PBMCs. The CDR3 here is CASSYSNIPSIQYF. CDR3 in DNA: TGTGCCAGCAGTTACTCAAACATCCCCAGCATTCAGTACTTC.